The 25 T cell receptor beta chains in this list originate from one sample, sequenced in a study of technical replicates of blood from four donors. The repertoire was sequenced with immunoSEQ multiplex PCR; TCRdb's copy has only in-frame clones and lacks some. The table shows 75,000 or so clones, with roughly 94% occurring only once. Sequenced: T cells isolated from PBMCs. All receptors come from a human donor in good health.

The chain links TRBV6-1 to TRBJ1-1, with D unclear. This CDR3 contains 15 residues. The germline gives CDR1 MNHNS, CDR2 SASEGT. Trimming took off 3 bases at V and 2 bases at J, with 13 bases between the two ends. CDR3 in DNA: TGTGCCAGCAGTGATCGGAGGCAGAGTAACACTGAAGCTTTCTTT. This gives the protein CASSDRRQSNTEAFF.

The chain links TRBV25-1 to TRBJ1-1; D ambiguous. The CDR3 runs 12 residues. Germline values: CDR1 MGHDK, CDR2 SYGVNS. With 4 bases removed from V and 4 bases from J, the gap between germline ends came to 7 bases. In DNA form, the CDR3 reads TGTGCCAGCAGTGTCGGGGTCACTGAAGCTTTCTTT. Translating it yields CASSVGVTEAFF.

This chain uses TRBV28 with TRBJ1-1; tentatively, D is TRBD1 (5 bases). The CDR3 is 13 amino acids. V gave up 3 bases and J gave up 6 bases, with 11 bases separating them. From germline, CDR1 is MDHEN and CDR2 SYDVKM. DNA of the CDR3: TGTGCCAGCAGTTTGACTGGGGGGGCTGAAGCTTTCTTT. It is translated as CASSLTGGAEAFF.

The V and J genes are TRBV27 and TRBJ1-2, with TRBD1 identical over 12 bases. The germline CDR1 and CDR2 sequences are MNHEY and SMNVEV (reference sequence). This CDR3 has 18 residues. Trimming at V came to 6 bases and at J to 2 bases, leaving 13 bases not matched to a gene. The chain's CDR3 is CASRSMGQGAPGNYGYTF. The CDR3, as DNA: TGTGCCAGCAGAAGTATGGGACAGGGGGCGCCGGGCAACTATGGCTACACCTTC.

This clone appeared a few times. This sequence joins TRBV30 and TRBJ2-1; D remains ambiguous. V dropped 0 bases and J dropped 8 bases, with 8 bases sitting between them. This CDR3 region has 12 residues. Germline V gives CDR1 GTSNPN, CDR2 SVGIG (reference sequence). The CDR3 DNA reads TGTGCCTGGAGTGTACGGTACCATGAGCAGTTCTTC. It translates to CAWSVRYHEQFF.

The V and J genes are TRBV6-5 and TRBJ1-3; 10 bases are shared with TRBD1. The CDR3 contains 13 residues. The V gene's germline CDR1 is MNHEY and CDR2 SVGAGI. Trimming at V came to 7 bases and at J to 7 bases, leaving 4 bases not matched to a gene. CDR3 DNA sequence: TGTGCCAGCACGGACAGGGGGACCAACACCATATATTTT. Residues: CASTDRGTNTIYF.

The chain employs TRBV11-2 and TRBJ2-7; 9 bases are shared with TRBD2. In germline, CDR1 is SGHAT, CDR2 FQNNGV. This CDR3 is 15 amino acids long. The ends lost 5 bases at V and 3 bases at J; junction bases unmatched: 8. This chain's CDR3 is CASSPSSGRLYEQYF. DNA for the CDR3: TGTGCCAGCAGCCCATCAAGCGGGAGGCTCTACGAGCAGTACTTC.

The chain joins TRBV30 to TRBJ1-1; 9 bases fit TRBD1. CDR1 and CDR2 (germline): GTSNPN, SVGIG (reference sequence). CDR3 size: 16 residues. Trimming removed 2 bases from V and 1 base from J; junction bases left unmatched: 8. The CDR3 loop reads CAWSKGQGGTNTEAFF. The DNA of the CDR3 is TGTGCCTGGAGTAAGGGACAGGGAGGGACGAACACTGAAGCTTTCTTT. The whole variable domain, remainder taken from reference TRBV30 and TRBJ1-1, is SQTIHQWPATLVQPVGSPLSLECTVEGTSNPNLYWYRQAAGRGLQLLFYSVGIGQISSEVPQNLSASRPQDRQFILSSKKLLLSDSGFYLCAWSKGQGGTNTEAFFGQGTRLTVV.

A word on this clone: This is likely a read error, given that the CDR3 carries no conserved phenylalanine or tryptophan at its end. The DNA is omitted, as the CDR3 cannot be located on it reliably, and the CDR3 follows TCRdb's listing. This chain connects TRBV29-1 to TRBJ1-3. The germline CDR1 and CDR2 sequences are SQVTM and ANQGSEA. With termini counted, the CDR3 has 8 amino acids. CDR3 residues: CSVEDGGR.

The chain carries TRBV13 and TRBJ2-1; 9 bases agree with TRBD2. The germline gives CDR1 PRHDT, CDR2 FYEKMQ (reference sequence). J lost 4 bases, V lost 8 bases, and 18 bases had no gene match. The CDR3 runs 18 residues. The CDR3 loop is CASPNRGAGGDLYNEQFF. As DNA, the CDR3 is TGTGCCAGCCCAAATCGAGGGGCGGGAGGGGATCTTTACAATGAGCAGTTCTTC.

This chain links TRBV6-5 with TRBJ1-1; D gene uncertain. V lost 2 bases and J lost 0, with 4 bases in between. The CDR3 loop spans 13 amino acids. CDR1 is MNHEY and CDR2 is SVGAGI in the germline V gene. The CDR3 DNA sequence: TGTGCCAGCAGTTACGCAGTGAACACTGAAGCTTTCTTT. This sequence encodes CASSYAVNTEAFF.

V usage is TRBV11-2 and J usage is TRBJ2-1; D possibly corresponds to TRBD1 (5 bases). Trimming shortened V by 0 bases and J by 7 bases, and 13 bases separated the two germline ends. The germline gives CDR1 SGHAT, CDR2 FQNNGV. This CDR3 contains 15 residues. The CDR3 DNA reads as TGTGCCAGCAGCTTAGATCTTGGTAGGGGAAATGAGCAGTTCTTC. Protein sequence: CASSLDLGRGNEQFF.

This chain links TRBV29-1 with TRBJ2-1; 10 positions match TRBD2. Germline CDR1 and CDR2: SQVTM and ANQGSEA. The V segment lost 4 bases and the J segment 2 bases; nucleotides outside the gene matches: 8. The CDR3 has 16 amino acids. The CDR3 here is CSVVLAGMVAYNEQFF. DNA of the CDR3: TGCAGCGTTGTACTAGCGGGAATGGTTGCCTACAATGAGCAGTTCTTC.

DNA for the CDR3: TGTGCCAGCAGCCCCCGGAACATTCAGTACTTC. This sequence encodes CASSPRNIQYF. The J gene is TRBJ2-4, the V gene TRBV7-9, with no clear D. Germline V CDR1 and CDR2: SEHNR, FQNEAQ (reference sequence). This CDR3 region has 11 residues. Trimming took off 5 bases at V and 7 bases at J, with 6 bases between the two ends.

The chain combines TRBV19 with TRBJ1-2; weak D call: TRBD1 (5 bases). The CDR3 consists of 16 residues. The germline CDR1 and CDR2 sequences are LNHDA and SQIVND (reference sequence). The V gene lost 7 bases and the J gene lost 5 bases, with 23 bases spanning the gap. This chain's CDR3 is CASTTQVPTLRYGYTF. Here the CDR3 DNA reads TGTGCCAGTACCACACAGGTGCCGACCCTCCGTTATGGCTACACCTTC.

As to this clone: A read error may produce the germline difference seen at one junction end. The chain recombines TRBV7-7 with TRBJ2-2; no clear D gene. CDR1 SSHAT and CDR2 FNYEAQ come from the germline V gene (reference sequence). The CDR3 runs 13 residues. CDR3: CASSYTNTGELFF. The CDR3, as DNA: TGTGCTAGCAGCTATACGAACACCGGGGAGCTGTTTTTT.

V and J are TRBV28 and TRBJ1-2, with D possibly matching TRBD1 (6 bases). This CDR3 comprises 14 residues. The V gene lost 2 bases and the J gene lost 4 bases, with 11 bases spanning the gap. Germline V gene sequence: CDR1 MDHEN, CDR2 SYDVKM. CDR3 coding DNA: TGTGCCAGCAGTTTAGGGGGCTTTGGCTATGGCTACACCTTC. As protein: CASSLGGFGYGYTF.

V and J are TRBV4-1 and TRBJ1-2; 8 nucleotides match TRBD1. Germline loops: CDR1 MGHRA, CDR2 YSYEKL. J gave up 4 bases and V 2 bases, and 12 bases lay outside the gene matches. This CDR3 spans 17 amino acids. In DNA, the CDR3 is TGCGCCAGCAGCCAATGGGTTCTTCAGGGGGCAGTCTATGGCTACACCTTC. This codes for CASSQWVLQGAVYGYTF.

This clone was seen only once. The rearrangement joins TRBV6-5 to TRBJ2-7, with D maybe TRBD2 (5 bases). The CDR3 is 15 amino acids. V shed 0 bases and J shed 2 bases, with 11 bases lying between them. The germline V gene has CDR1 MNHEY and CDR2 SVGAGI. As DNA, the CDR3 is TGTGCCAGCAGTTACTCGGACGGAGGCACCTACGAGCAGTACTTC. It codes for CASSYSDGGTYEQYF.

This clone was seen a few times. The J gene is TRBJ1-5, the V gene TRBV6-6; TRBD1 agrees at 7 bases. Germline trimming cut 6 bases from V and 10 bases from J; bases unmatched to any gene: 9. Germline assignment: CDR1 MNHNY and CDR2 SVGAGI (reference sequence). The CDR3 sequence is 13 residues long. DNA of the CDR3: TGTGCCAGCAGCCCGGGACAGTCTGTTCCCCAGCATTTT. It specifies CASSPGQSVPQHF.

The rearrangement links TRBV6-1 to TRBJ1-2, with D perhaps matching TRBD1 (5 bases). The V and J ends lost 2 bases and 7 bases respectively, with 14 bases between them. The CDR3 loop spans 14 amino acids. Per germline, CDR1 MNHNS and CDR2 SASEGT. The CDR3 nucleotides read TGTGCCAGCAGTGAAAAGGCCCGGGGGGGTGGCTACACCTTC. It specifies CASSEKARGGGYTF.

The chain links TRBV5-4 to TRBJ2-5; TRBD1 agrees at 9 bases. Germline CDR1 reads SGHNT; CDR2 reads YYREEE (reference sequence). V shed 4 bases, J shed 5 bases, and the junction held 3 bases outside the gene matches. CDR3 size: 13 residues. The CDR3 nucleotides read TGTGCCAGCAGCGGGACAGGGAAGGAGACCCAGTACTTC. Amino acids: CASSGTGKETQYF.

This chain connects TRBV25-1 to TRBJ2-1; 7 nucleotides agree with TRBD2. The CDR3 is 14 amino acids. V shed 6 bases and J 4 bases; nucleotides not matched to a gene: 6. Per the germline V gene, CDR1 is MGHDK and CDR2 is SYGVNS. CDR3 loop: CASRGLGLYNEQFF. The CDR3 bases are TGTGCCAGCAGAGGACTAGGATTATACAATGAGCAGTTCTTC.

This chain joins TRBV5-1 and TRBJ1-4; D is unclear. The germline CDR1 and CDR2 sequences are SGHRS and YFSETQ. Trimming pared 5 bases from V and 0 bases from J, leaving 14 bases between. This CDR3 region has 16 residues. DNA for the CDR3: TGCGCCAGCAGATCCCGATCGAGATCAACTAATGAAAAACTGTTTTTT. It translates to CASRSRSRSTNEKLFF.

This sequence joins TRBV19 and TRBJ1-2; the D gene is possibly TRBD1 (5 bases). Germline assignment: CDR1 LNHDA and CDR2 SQIVND (reference sequence). This CDR3 region has 15 residues. The V end was cut by 4 bases, the J end by 3 bases, with 15 bases between. The CDR3, as DNA: TGTGCCAGTAGTACCCTCAGGGAGGTTCACTATGGCTACACCTTC. The encoded protein is CASSTLREVHYGYTF.